Reported below is one T cell receptor beta chain. This sample stems from a study of PD-L1 blockade in urothelial cancer. Study-level information: Typically, measured as a median, blood samples had 110,000 to 150,000 T cells.

Profiled with immunoSEQ multiplex PCR; TCRdb holds only in-frame clones, not every one. The sample carries around 100,000 clones, roughly 84% recorded once. After removal of 6 bases from V and 6 bases from J, the junction contained 8 bases not matched to a gene. In germline, CDR1 is MDHEN, CDR2 SYDVKM. This CDR3 is built from 14 residues. Described time point: pretreatment peripheral blood. Material: PBMCs, obtained around atezolizumab (anti-PD-L1) treatment. J is TRBJ2-7 and V is TRBV28, with TRBD1 matching over 10 bases. This receptor was obtained from a man in his sixties with urothelial cancer. The CDR3 bases are TGTGCCAGCAGACCCTCTGGACAGGGGGGCGAGCAGTACTTC. This codes for CASRPSGQGGEQYF.